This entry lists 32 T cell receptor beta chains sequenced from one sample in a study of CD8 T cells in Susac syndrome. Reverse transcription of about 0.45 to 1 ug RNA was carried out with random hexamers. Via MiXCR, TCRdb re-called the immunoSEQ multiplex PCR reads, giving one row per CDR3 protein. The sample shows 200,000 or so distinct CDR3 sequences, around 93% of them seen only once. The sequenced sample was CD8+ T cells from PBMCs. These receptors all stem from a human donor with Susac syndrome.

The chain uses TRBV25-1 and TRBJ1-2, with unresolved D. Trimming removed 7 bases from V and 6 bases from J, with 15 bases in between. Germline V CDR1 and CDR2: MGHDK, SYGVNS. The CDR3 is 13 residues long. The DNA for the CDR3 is TGTGCCAGCAATCCGGGCCTTGAGGATGGCTACACCTTC. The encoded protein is CASNPGLEDGYTF.

The CDR3 is CASSLRSTGTDTQYF. In DNA, the CDR3 is TGTGCCAGCAGCTTACGGTCCACCGGCACAGATACGCAGTATTTT. The chain is built from TRBV11-2 and TRBJ2-3; D unresolved. V was trimmed by 2 bases and J by 1 base, leaving 10 bases between them. From germline, CDR1 is SGHAT and CDR2 FQNNGV. This CDR3 contains 15 residues.

CDR3 residues: CASSLGGVSSYEQYF. CDR3 nucleotides: TGTGCCAGCAGTTTAGGAGGGGTTAGCTCCTACGAGCAGTACTTC. The rearrangement uses TRBV27 and TRBJ2-7; D may be TRBD2 (6 bases). Germline V CDR1 and CDR2: MNHEY, SMNVEV (reference sequence). The CDR3 contains 15 residues. Trimming took 2 bases from V and 0 from J, leaving 11 bases between them.

This CDR3 is CSASPVGVYEQYF. The DNA for the CDR3 is TGCAGTGCTAGCCCGGTCGGTGTTTACGAGCAGTACTTC. This chain uses TRBV20-1 with TRBJ2-7, with D hard to call. This CDR3 is built from 13 residues. The germline V gene encodes CDR1 DFQATT and CDR2 SNEGSKA (reference sequence). Deletions cut 3 bases from V and 4 bases from J, with 13 bases between.

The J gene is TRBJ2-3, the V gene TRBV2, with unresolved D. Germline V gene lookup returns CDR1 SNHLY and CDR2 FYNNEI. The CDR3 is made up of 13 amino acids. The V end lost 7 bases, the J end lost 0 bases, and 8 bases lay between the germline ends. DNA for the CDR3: TGTGCCAGCAATCTACTAAGCACAGATACGCAGTATTTT. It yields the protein CASNLLSTDTQYF.

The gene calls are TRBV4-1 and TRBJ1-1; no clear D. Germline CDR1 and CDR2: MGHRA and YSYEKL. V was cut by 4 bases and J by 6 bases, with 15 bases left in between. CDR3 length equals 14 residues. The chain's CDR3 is CASSRWSSDPEAFF. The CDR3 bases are TGCGCCAGCAGCCGGTGGTCGTCGGATCCTGAAGCTTTCTTT.

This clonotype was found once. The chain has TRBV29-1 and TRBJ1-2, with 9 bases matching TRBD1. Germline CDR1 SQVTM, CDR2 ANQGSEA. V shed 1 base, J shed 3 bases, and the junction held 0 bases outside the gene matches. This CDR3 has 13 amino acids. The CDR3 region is CSVEGDRDYGYTF. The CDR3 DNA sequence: TGCAGCGTTGAAGGGGACAGGGACTATGGCTACACCTTC.

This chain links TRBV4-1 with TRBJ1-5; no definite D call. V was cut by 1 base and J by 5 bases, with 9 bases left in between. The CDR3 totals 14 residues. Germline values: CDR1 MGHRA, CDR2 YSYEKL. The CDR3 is CASSQAYHYQPQHF. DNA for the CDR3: TGCGCCAGCAGCCAAGCCTATCATTATCAGCCCCAGCATTTT.

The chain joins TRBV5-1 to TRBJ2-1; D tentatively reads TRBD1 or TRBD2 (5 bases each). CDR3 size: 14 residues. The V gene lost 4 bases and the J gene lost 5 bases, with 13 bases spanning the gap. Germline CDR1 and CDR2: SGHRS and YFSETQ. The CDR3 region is CASSDPGRNNEQFF. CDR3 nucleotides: TGCGCCAGCAGCGACCCGGGACGGAACAATGAGCAGTTCTTC. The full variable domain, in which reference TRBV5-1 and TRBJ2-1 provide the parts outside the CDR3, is KAGVTQTPRYLIKTRGQQVTLSCSPISGHRSVSWYQQTPGQGLQFLFEYFSETQRNKGNFPGRFSGRQFSNSRSEMNVSTLELGDSALYLCASSDPGRNNEQFFGPGTRLTVL.

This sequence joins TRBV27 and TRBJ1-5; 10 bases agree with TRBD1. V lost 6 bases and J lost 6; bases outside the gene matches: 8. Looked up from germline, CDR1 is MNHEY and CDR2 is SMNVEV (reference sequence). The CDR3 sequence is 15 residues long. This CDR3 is CASSLTGGSGQPQHF. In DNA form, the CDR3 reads TGTGCCAGCAGCCTGACAGGGGGCAGCGGTCAGCCCCAGCATTTT.

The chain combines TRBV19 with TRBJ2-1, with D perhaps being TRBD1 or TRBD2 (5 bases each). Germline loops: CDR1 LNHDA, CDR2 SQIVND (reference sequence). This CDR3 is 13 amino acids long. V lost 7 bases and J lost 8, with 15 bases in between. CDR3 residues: CASTYSGPDEQFF. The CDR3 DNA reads TGTGCCAGTACCTACTCGGGGCCGGATGAGCAGTTCTTC.

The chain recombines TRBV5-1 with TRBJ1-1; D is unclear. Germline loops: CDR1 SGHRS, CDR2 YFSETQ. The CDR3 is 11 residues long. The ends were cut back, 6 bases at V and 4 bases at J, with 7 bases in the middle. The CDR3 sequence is CASIGITEAFF. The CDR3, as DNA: TGCGCCAGCATAGGGATCACTGAAGCTTTCTTT.

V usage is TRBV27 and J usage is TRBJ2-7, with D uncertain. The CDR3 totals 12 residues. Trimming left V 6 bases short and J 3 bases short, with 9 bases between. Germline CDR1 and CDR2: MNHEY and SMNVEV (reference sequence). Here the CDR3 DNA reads TGTGCCAGCAGGGCTATCGACTACGAGCAGTACTTC. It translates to CASRAIDYEQYF.

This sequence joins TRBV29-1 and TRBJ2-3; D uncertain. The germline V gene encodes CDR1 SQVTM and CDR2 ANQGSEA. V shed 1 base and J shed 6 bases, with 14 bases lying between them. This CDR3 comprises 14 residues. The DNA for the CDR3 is TGCAGCGTTGAAGGTCAGTTTCGCAGGGATACGCAGTATTTT. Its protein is CSVEGQFRRDTQYF.

The CDR3 here is CASSWTSGGAVPSEQFF. The CDR3 DNA is TGTGCCAGCAGCTGGACTAGCGGGGGGGCGGTTCCTAGTGAGCAGTTCTTC. The genes are TRBV11-2 and TRBJ2-1; 15 bases fit TRBD2. Germline V gene data show CDR1 as SGHAT and CDR2 as FQNNGV. With V trimmed by 4 bases and J by 9 bases, 10 bases remained unmatched. CDR3 length: 17 residues.

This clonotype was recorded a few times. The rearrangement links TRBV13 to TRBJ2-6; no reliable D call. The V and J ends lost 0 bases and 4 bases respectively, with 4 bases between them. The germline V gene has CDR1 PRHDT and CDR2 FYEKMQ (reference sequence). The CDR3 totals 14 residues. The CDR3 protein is CASSLGSGANVLTF. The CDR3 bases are TGTGCCAGCAGCTTAGGCTCCGGGGCCAACGTCCTGACTTTC.

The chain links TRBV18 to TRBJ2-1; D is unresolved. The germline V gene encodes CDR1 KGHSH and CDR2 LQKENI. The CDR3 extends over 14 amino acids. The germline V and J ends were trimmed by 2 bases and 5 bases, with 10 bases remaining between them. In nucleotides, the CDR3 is TGTGCCAGCTCACCAGTACAGCTGGACAATGAGCAGTTCTTC. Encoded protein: CASSPVQLDNEQFF.

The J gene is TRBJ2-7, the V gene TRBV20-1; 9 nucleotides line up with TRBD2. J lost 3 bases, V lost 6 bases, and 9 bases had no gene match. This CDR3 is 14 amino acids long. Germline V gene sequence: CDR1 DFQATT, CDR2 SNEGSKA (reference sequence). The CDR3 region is CSAMSTSGFYEQYF. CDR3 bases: TGCAGTGCCATGAGCACTAGCGGGTTCTACGAGCAGTACTTC.

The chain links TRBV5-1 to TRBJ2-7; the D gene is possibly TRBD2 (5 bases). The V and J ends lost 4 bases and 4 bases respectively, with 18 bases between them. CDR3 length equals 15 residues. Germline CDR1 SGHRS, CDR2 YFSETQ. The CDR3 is CASSPTTGIFYEQYF. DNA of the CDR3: TGCGCCAGCAGCCCGACCACGGGAATCTTTTACGAGCAGTACTTC.

In DNA form, the CDR3 reads TGTGCCAGCAGCCCCTGGGGAAACGAGCAGTACTTC. As protein: CASSPWGNEQYF. The J gene is TRBJ2-7, the V gene TRBV7-9; no reliable D call. The V gene's germline CDR1 is SEHNR and CDR2 FQNEAQ (reference sequence). The V end lost 5 bases, the J end lost 5 bases, and 10 bases lay between the germline ends. This CDR3 region has 12 residues. Full variable domain (remainder filled in from reference TRBV7-9 and TRBJ2-7): DTGVSQNPRHKITKRGQNVTFRCDPISEHNRLYWYRQTLGQGPEFLTYFQNEAQLEKSRLLSDRFSAERPKGSFSTLEIQRTEQGDSAMYLCASSPWGNEQYFGPGTRLTVT.

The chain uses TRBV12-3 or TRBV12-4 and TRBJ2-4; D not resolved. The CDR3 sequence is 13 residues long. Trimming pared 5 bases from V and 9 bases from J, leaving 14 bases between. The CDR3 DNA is TGTGCCAGCAGTCTGACTGGATCTGGCATTCAGTACTTC. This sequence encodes CASSLTGSGIQYF.

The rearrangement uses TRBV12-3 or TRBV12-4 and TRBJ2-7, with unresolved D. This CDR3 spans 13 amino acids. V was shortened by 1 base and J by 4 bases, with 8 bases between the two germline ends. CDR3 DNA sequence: TGTGCCAGCAGTTTAGGTGTACAGTACGAGCAGTACTTC. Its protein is CASSLGVQYEQYF.

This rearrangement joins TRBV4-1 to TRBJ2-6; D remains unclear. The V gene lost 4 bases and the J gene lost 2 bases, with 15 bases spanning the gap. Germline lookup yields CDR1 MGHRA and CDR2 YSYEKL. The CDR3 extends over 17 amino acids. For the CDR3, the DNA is TGCGCCAGCAGCCGAAACCAGCGTGATGCTGGGGCCAACGTCCTGACTTTC. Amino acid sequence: CASSRNQRDAGANVLTF.

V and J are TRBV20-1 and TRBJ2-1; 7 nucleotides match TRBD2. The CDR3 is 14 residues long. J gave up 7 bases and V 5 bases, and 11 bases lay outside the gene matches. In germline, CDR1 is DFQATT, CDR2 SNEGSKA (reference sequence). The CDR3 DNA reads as TGCAGTGCTTCTCGTAGCGGGTCGGGAAATGAGCAGTTCTTC. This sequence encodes CSASRSGSGNEQFF.

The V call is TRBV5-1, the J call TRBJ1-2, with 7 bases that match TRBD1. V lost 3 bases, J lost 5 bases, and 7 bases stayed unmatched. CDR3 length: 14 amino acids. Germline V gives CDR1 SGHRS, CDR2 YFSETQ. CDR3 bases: TGCGCCAGCAGCTCACAACAGGGGTCATATGGCTACACCTTC. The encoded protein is CASSSQQGSYGYTF. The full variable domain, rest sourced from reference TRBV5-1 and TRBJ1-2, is KAGVTQTPRYLIKTRGQQVTLSCSPISGHRSVSWYQQTPGQGLQFLFEYFSETQRNKGNFPGRFSGRQFSNSRSEMNVSTLELGDSALYLCASSSQQGSYGYTFGSGTRLTVV.

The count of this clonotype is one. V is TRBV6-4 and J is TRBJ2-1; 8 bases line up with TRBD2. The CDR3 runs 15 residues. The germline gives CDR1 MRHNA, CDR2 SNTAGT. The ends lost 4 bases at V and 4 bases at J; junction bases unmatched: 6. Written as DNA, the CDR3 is TGTGCCAGCAGTGGAAGCGGGAGTGGTTACAATGAGCAGTTCTTC. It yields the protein CASSGSGSGYNEQFF.

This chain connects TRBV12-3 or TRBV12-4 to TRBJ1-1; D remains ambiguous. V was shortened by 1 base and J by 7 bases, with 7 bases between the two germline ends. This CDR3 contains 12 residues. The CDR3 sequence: CASSLGNLEAFF. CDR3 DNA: TGTGCCAGCAGTTTAGGGAACCTTGAAGCTTTCTTT.

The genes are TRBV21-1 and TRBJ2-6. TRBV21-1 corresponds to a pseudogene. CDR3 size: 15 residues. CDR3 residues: CASSKLHSGANVLTF. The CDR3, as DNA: TGTGCCAGCAGCAAACTGCACTCTGGGGCCAACGTCCTGACTTTC.

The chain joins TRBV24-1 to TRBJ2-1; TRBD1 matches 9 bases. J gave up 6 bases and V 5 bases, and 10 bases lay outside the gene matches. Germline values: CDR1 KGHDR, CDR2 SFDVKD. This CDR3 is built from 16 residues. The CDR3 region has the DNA TGTGCCACCAGTGCCCACCGGACAGGGGTAGGCAATGAGCAGTTCTTC. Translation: CATSAHRTGVGNEQFF.

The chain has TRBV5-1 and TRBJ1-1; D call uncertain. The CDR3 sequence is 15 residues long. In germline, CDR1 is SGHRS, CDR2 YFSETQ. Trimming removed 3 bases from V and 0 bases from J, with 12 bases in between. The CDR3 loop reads CASSWEEELNTEAFF. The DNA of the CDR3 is TGCGCCAGCAGCTGGGAGGAGGAACTGAACACTGAAGCTTTCTTT.

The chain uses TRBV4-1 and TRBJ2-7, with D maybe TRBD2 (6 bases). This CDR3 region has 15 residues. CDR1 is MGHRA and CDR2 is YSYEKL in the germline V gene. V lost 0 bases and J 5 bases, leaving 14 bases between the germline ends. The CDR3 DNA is TGCGCCAGCAGCCAAGAAGGCGGAGGGTTGGACGAGCAGTACTTC. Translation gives CASSQEGGGLDEQYF.

CDR3 DNA sequence: TGTGCCAGCACATCCTGGGGAACAGGGTACTCTGAAGCTTTCTTT. Translating it yields CASTSWGTGYSEAFF. This chain connects TRBV7-8 to TRBJ1-1, with a tentative D call TRBD1 (6 bases). CDR3 length: 15 amino acids. The germline V gene encodes CDR1 SGHVS and CDR2 FQNEAQ. Trimming left V 7 bases short and J 6 bases short, with 21 bases between.